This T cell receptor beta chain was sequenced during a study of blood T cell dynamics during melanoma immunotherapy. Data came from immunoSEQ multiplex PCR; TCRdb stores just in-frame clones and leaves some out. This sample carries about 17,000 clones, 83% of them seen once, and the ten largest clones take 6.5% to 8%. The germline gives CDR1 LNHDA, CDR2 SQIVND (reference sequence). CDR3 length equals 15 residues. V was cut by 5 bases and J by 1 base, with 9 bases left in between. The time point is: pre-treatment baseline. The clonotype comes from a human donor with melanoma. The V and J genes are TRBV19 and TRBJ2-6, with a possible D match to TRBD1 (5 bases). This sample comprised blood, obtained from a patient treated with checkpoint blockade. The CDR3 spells CASSPPGSGANVLTF. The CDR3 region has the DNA TGTGCCAGTAGTCCCCCAGGGTCTGGGGCCAACGTCCTGACTTTC. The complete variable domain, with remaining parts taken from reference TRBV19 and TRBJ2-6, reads DGGITQSPKYLFRKEGQNVTLSCEQNLNHDAMYWYRQDPGQGLRLIYYSQIVNDFQKGDIAEGYSVSREKKESFPLTVTSAQKNPTAFYLCASSPPGSGANVLTFGAGSRLTVL.